Listed here are 3 T cell receptor beta chains from one sample, sequenced in a study of identical twins. TCRdb independently ran MiXCR on the 5' RACE reads; one entry per CDR3 protein. The repertoire includes about 480,000 distinct CDR3 sequences, over 12% of them detected once, and around 0.48% sits in the top ten. This same sample was also taken into another study, of yellow fever vaccine responses in identical twins.

Sequencing used CD4+ T cells sorted from blood. These receptors were obtained from a woman under 30 in good health.

Many counts were recorded for this clonotype. The V call is TRBV3-1, the J call TRBJ2-7; no firm D call. Germline V CDR1 and CDR2: LGHDT, YNNKEL (reference sequence). V lost 0 bases, J lost 3 bases, and 6 bases lay in between. The CDR3 sequence is 13 residues long. The CDR3 reads CASSQDRNYEQYF. The CDR3, as DNA: TGTGCCAGCAGCCAAGATAGGAACTACGAGCAGTACTTC.

This clonotype was seen ten or more times. This rearrangement joins TRBV2 to TRBJ2-2, with 10 bases lining up with TRBD1. The germline CDR1 and CDR2 sequences are SNHLY and FYNNEI. The ends lost 7 bases at V and 1 base at J; junction bases unmatched: 3. CDR3 length equals 15 residues. The CDR3 nucleotides are TGTGCCAGCATAAGGACAGGGGGGAACACCGGGGAGCTGTTTTTT. Translated, it gives CASIRTGGNTGELFF.

The chain combines TRBV5-4 with TRBJ2-7; 7 nucleotides line up with TRBD1. This CDR3 contains 15 residues. Germline trimming cut 1 base from V and 2 bases from J; bases unmatched to any gene: 6. The germline V gene has CDR1 SGHNT and CDR2 YYREEE (reference sequence). This CDR3 is CASSLRWQGAYEQYF. The CDR3 bases are TGTGCCAGCAGCTTGAGGTGGCAGGGGGCCTACGAGCAGTACTTC.